This entry lists 10 T cell receptor beta chains sequenced from one sample in a study of T cell repertoires in cytomegalovirus infection. Which antigens these TCRs recognize remains unknown. TCRdb independently ran MiXCR on the reads; one entry per CDR3 protein. The sample contains 650,000 to 850,000 distinct CDR3 sequences, around 29% of which appear only once. The sample was cultured CD8+ T cells from PBMCs, taken from culture after CMV antigen stimulation. The origin of the receptors is a human donor in good health (CMV status not recorded). Some clones in this sample may be carry-over from other donors' samples.

The rearrangement joins TRBV11-2 to TRBJ1-2; D uncertain. Germline-derived CDR1 and CDR2 are SGHAT and FQNNGV. CDR3 length: 15 amino acids. The germline V and J ends were trimmed by 5 bases and 3 bases, with 16 bases remaining between them. The DNA of the CDR3 is TGTGCCAGCAGCCGACCGTCGGGCGCCGACTATGGCTACACCTTC. It is translated as CASSRPSGADYGYTF.

This rearrangement joins TRBV27 to TRBJ2-2; D ambiguous. Germline V gene sequence: CDR1 MNHEY, CDR2 SMNVEV (reference sequence). The length of the CDR3 is 13 residues. The V gene lost 2 bases and the J gene lost 6 bases, with 7 bases spanning the gap. The CDR3 region has the DNA TGTGCCAGCAGTTTAATAAGCTCCGGGGAGCTGTTTTTT. Translated: CASSLISSGELFF.

This clonotype showed up just a few times. The V call is TRBV12-3 or TRBV12-4, the J call TRBJ1-1, with D maybe TRBD1 (5 bases). Trimming shortened V by 10 bases and J by 8 bases, and 17 bases separated the two germline ends. The CDR3 is made up of 12 amino acids. The CDR3 nucleotides are TGTGCCATCGCCCGGGGGATGTTGGAAGCTTTCTTT. It codes for CAIARGMLEAFF.

The chain employs TRBV6-1 and TRBJ1-5; D is unclear. V was pared by 2 bases and J by 7 bases, with 18 bases between. This CDR3 has 16 residues. Germline V lookup: CDR1 MNHNS, CDR2 SASEGT. This CDR3 is CASSEQRKGWYQPQHF. CDR3 bases: TGTGCCAGCAGTGAACAGCGAAAGGGTTGGTACCAGCCCCAGCATTTT.

This clonotype showed up just a few times. The chain joins TRBV5-8 to TRBJ2-3, with 9 bases identical to TRBD1. CDR3 length: 16 residues. The germline CDR1 and CDR2 sequences are SGHTS and YDEGEE. V lost 3 bases and J lost 2; bases outside the gene matches: 7. CDR3 residues: CASSWGTGSYTDTQYF. In DNA, the CDR3 is TGTGCCAGCAGCTGGGGGACAGGGAGTTACACAGATACGCAGTATTTT.

This clonotype was found a few times. The chain couples TRBV12-3 or TRBV12-4 to TRBJ2-3, with D perhaps matching TRBD1 (6 bases). This CDR3 is 15 amino acids long. V was pared by 2 bases and J by 6 bases, with 15 bases between. The CDR3 DNA reads as TGTGCCAGCAGTTTAACGGCAGGGGATTTCGATACGCAGTATTTT. Residues: CASSLTAGDFDTQYF.

V usage is TRBV6-1 and J usage is TRBJ1-6, with TRBD1 as a possible D gene (5 bases). The ends were cut back, 6 bases at V and 11 bases at J, with 20 bases in the middle. The CDR3 consists of 15 residues. Germline V gives CDR1 MNHNS, CDR2 SASEGT. CDR3 sequence (DNA): TGTGCCAGCAGGGAGGGGCGCCGGGAGTTCCCACCCCTCCACTTT. Translating it yields CASREGRREFPPLHF.

The rearrangement uses TRBV27 and TRBJ2-5; D might be TRBD1 or TRBD2, each matching 5 bases. The CDR3 is 14 amino acids. Germline-derived CDR1 and CDR2 are MNHEY and SMNVEV (reference sequence). Trimming took 5 bases from V and 7 from J, leaving 17 bases between them. CDR3 bases: TGTGCCAGCAGTCCTGCCGGGACGGCGGCGACCCAGTACTTC. Its translation: CASSPAGTAATQYF.

This clonotype was seen repeatedly, ten times or more. V and J are TRBV5-1 and TRBJ1-1; D uncertain. The V gene lost 4 bases and the J gene lost 2 bases, with 3 bases spanning the gap. The CDR3 runs 11 residues. Germline-derived CDR1 and CDR2 are SGHRS and YFSETQ. CDR3 in amino acids: CASSENTEAFF. The CDR3 bases are TGCGCCAGCAGCGAAAACACTGAAGCTTTCTTT.

The chain couples TRBV6-5 to TRBJ1-2; D perhaps matches TRBD1 (5 bases). Deletions cut 10 bases from V and 3 bases from J, with 15 bases between. The germline gives CDR1 MNHEY, CDR2 SVGAGI. This CDR3 is built from 13 residues. For the CDR3, the DNA is TGTGCCACCCGCCAGGGATTCGACTATGGCTACACCTTC. Its translation is CATRQGFDYGYTF.